The rows below give T cell receptor beta chains drawn from one sample of a study of cytomegalovirus exposure and HLA in healthy donors. Here immunoSEQ multiplex PCR was the method, and the copy in TCRdb shows in-frame clones only, minus some. The table includes under 200,000 clones, about 90% detected once. The sequenced sample consisted of PBMCs. These TCRs come from a woman aged 18-29 years in good health and CMV-seropositive. The CDR3 runs from the conserved cysteine through the conserved F or W. D genes are given only for firm matches. Clone size is shown for a subset of rows, as once, few, many or a class of expanded clone.

v_gene,d_gene,j_gene,abundance,CDR3aa,CDR3nt
TRBV7-2,NA,TRBJ2-7,NA,CASSRLRDWDGNEQYF,TGTGCCAGCAGCCGCCTTCGGGACTGGGATGGCAACGAGCAGTACTTC
TRBV11-1,NA,TRBJ2-7,NA,CASSSSYEQYF,TGTGCCAGCAGTTCATCCTACGAGCAGTACTTC
TRBV19,NA,TRBJ1-2,NA,CASSPMTDRARGYTF,TGTGCCAGTAGTCCTATGACAGATCGGGCTCGTGGCTACACCTTC
TRBV28,NA,TRBJ2-7,NA,CASKGLYEQYF,TGTGCCAGCAAGGGGCTTTACGAGCAGTACTTC
TRBV28,NA,TRBJ2-1,NA,CASSLESVYNEQFF,TGTGCCAGCAGTTTAGAGTCGGTCTACAATGAGCAGTTCTTC
TRBV4-1,NA,TRBJ1-2,NA,CASSQGGGNYGYTF,TGCGCCAGCAGCCAAGGCGGGGGGAACTATGGCTACACCTTC
TRBV30,NA,TRBJ2-7,NA,CAWTRGGDRWNEQYF,TGTGCCTGGACCCGAGGGGGGGACAGGTGGAACGAGCAGTACTTC
TRBV5-4,NA,TRBJ2-7,few,CASSPSGRYEQYF,TGTGCCAGCAGCCCATCAGGCCGCTACGAGCAGTACTTC
TRBV28,TRBD1,TRBJ2-3,NA,CASSLGTGPDTQYF,TGTGCCAGCAGTCTGGGGACAGGGCCAGATACGCAGTATTTT
TRBV4-3,TRBD1,TRBJ2-7,NA,CASSQAPGQGPYEQYF,TGCGCCAGCAGCCAAGCGCCGGGACAGGGACCCTACGAGCAGTACTTC
TRBV7-9,NA,TRBJ2-2,NA,CASRPPSEATGELFF,TGTGCCAGCAGACCTCCTAGCGAGGCCACCGGGGAGCTGTTTTTT
TRBV28,TRBD1,TRBJ1-2,NA,CASSLIGPGGFYGYTF,TGTGCCAGCAGTTTGATCGGTCCAGGGGGCTTTTATGGCTACACCTTC
TRBV14,NA,TRBJ1-1,NA,CASSQDEVTEAFF,TGTGCCAGCAGCCAAGATGAGGTCACTGAAGCTTTCTTT
TRBV9,NA,TRBJ2-3,NA,CASSPGLKTDTQYF,TGTGCCAGCAGCCCCGGACTCAAAACAGATACGCAGTATTTT
TRBV23-1,NA,TRBJ2-7,NA,CASLQGGLPYEQYF,TGCGCCAGCCTCCAGGGCGGTCTCCCCTACGAGCAGTACTTC
TRBV9,TRBD1,TRBJ2-3,few,CASSPPEDGTGVSDTQYF,TGTGCCAGCAGCCCTCCCGAGGACGGGACAGGGGTTTCAGATACGCAGTATTTT
TRBV5-4,NA,TRBJ2-1,NA,CASSPGLGSSYNEQFF,TGTGCCAGCAGCCCGGGGTTAGGGAGCTCCTACAATGAGCAGTTCTTC
TRBV29-1,TRBD1,TRBJ1-4,NA,CSVYRDSNEKLFF,TGCAGCGTGTACCGGGACAGCAATGAAAAACTGTTTTTT
TRBV7-9,TRBD1,TRBJ2-7,NA,CASSLPQGQGTYEQYF,TGTGCCAGCAGCTTACCCCAAGGACAGGGAACCTACGAGCAGTACTTC
TRBV2,TRBD1,TRBJ1-1,NA,CASSEDRGGGTEAFF,TGTGCCAGCAGTGAAGACAGGGGGGGAGGAACTGAAGCTTTCTTT
TRBV25-1,NA,TRBJ1-1,NA,CASSEYGAGVTEAFF,TGTGCCAGCAGTGAATATGGCGCAGGGGTGACTGAAGCTTTCTTT
TRBV30,TRBD1,TRBJ1-6,few,CAYETGGYNSPLHF,TGTGCCTATGAGACAGGGGGCTATAATTCACCCCTCCACTTT
TRBV14,TRBD1,TRBJ1-1,NA,CASSQRQGMNTEAFF,TGTGCCAGCAGCCAGCGACAGGGGATGAACACTGAAGCTTTCTTT
TRBV9,NA,TRBJ1-3,NA,CASSPRDSRSGNTIYF,TGTGCCAGCAGCCCCCGTGACAGCCGCTCTGGAAACACCATATATTTT
TRBV18,NA,TRBJ2-7,NA,CASSPTGTPTYEQYF,TGTGCCAGCTCACCGACCGGGACACCTACCTACGAGCAGTACTTC
TRBV6-6,NA,TRBJ1-4,NA,CASGSFYREDNEKLFF,TGTGCCAGCGGTTCCTTTTACAGGGAAGATAATGAAAAACTGTTTTTT
TRBV11-2,NA,TRBJ2-1,NA,CASSQLRDTPPNEQFF,TGTGCCAGCAGCCAGCTGAGGGACACCCCTCCCAATGAGCAGTTCTTC
TRBV19,NA,TRBJ1-1,NA,CASTGFPMNTEAFF,TGTGCCAGTACAGGGTTCCCTATGAACACTGAAGCTTTCTTT
TRBV28,TRBD1,TRBJ2-3,NA,CASRTGGAADTQYF,TGTGCCAGCAGAACAGGGGGCGCGGCAGATACGCAGTATTTT
TRBV5-1,NA,TRBJ1-2,once,CASSLAGGRDGYTF,TGCGCCAGCAGCTTGGCCGGGGGAAGGGATGGCTACACCTTC
TRBV29-1,TRBD2,TRBJ2-3,NA,CSVDTGGNTDTQYF,TGCAGCGTTGATACGGGGGGAAACACAGATACGCAGTATTTT
TRBV7-9,NA,TRBJ1-1,NA,CASSLPANRVNTEAFF,TGTGCCAGCAGCTTACCCGCTAACAGGGTGAACACTGAAGCTTTCTTT
TRBV7-9,NA,TRBJ2-3,NA,CASSLRGIRTDTQYF,TGTGCCAGCAGCTTAAGGGGGATCCGCACAGATACGCAGTATTTT
TRBV6-6,NA,TRBJ2-7,NA,CASSPGSYEQYF,TGTGCCAGCAGCCCCGGGAGCTACGAGCAGTACTTC
TRBV28,TRBD2,TRBJ2-3,NA,CASSLPRLAGGVTDTQYF,TGTGCCAGCAGTTTACCACGCCTAGCGGGAGGCGTCACAGATACGCAGTATTTT
TRBV28,NA,TRBJ2-7,NA,CASSRTLPYEQYF,TGTGCCAGCAGTCGGACACTACCCTACGAGCAGTACTTC
TRBV5-1,NA,TRBJ1-1,NA,CASSLGQANTEAFF,TGCGCCAGCAGCTTGGGACAGGCTAACACTGAAGCTTTCTTT
TRBV29-1,NA,TRBJ1-2,NA,CSVRGQSYGYTF,TGCAGCGTGAGAGGACAGAGCTATGGCTACACCTTC
TRBV7-2,NA,TRBJ2-3,few,CASSLLLAGDTQYF,TGTGCCAGCAGCTTACTTCTAGCCGGGGATACGCAGTATTTT